This T cell receptor (beta chain) was captured in a study of beta chain features in type 1 diabetes. Points from the study as a whole: Moderate but significant shortening of TCRB CDR3s was recorded in all four CD4+ subsets from Type 1 diabetes patients.

This CDR3 is built from 15 residues. After removal of 3 bases from V and 2 bases from J, the junction contained 5 bases not matched to a gene. Looked up from germline, CDR1 is LNHNV and CDR2 is YYDKDF (reference sequence). In this sample, this clone turned up a few times. Its antigen is as yet unknown. Expressed TCRB transcripts were sequenced, since all the RNA that had been isolated was reverse transcribed. Generated by immunoSEQ multiplex PCR, the TCRdb table keeps only in-frame clones and is missing some. The sample carries hundreds of thousands of clones, about 15% recorded once. The receptor comes from a man between 18 and 29 years old with type 1 diabetes. V and J are TRBV15 and TRBJ2-5; TRBD1 matches at 8 bases. The sequencing input was naive CD4+ T cells from blood. For the CDR3, the DNA is TGTGCCACCAGCAGGGGAGACAGGGGTCAAGAGACCCAGTACTTC. This encodes CATSRGDRGQETQYF.